The 8 T cell receptor beta chains presented below share a single source sample, sequenced in a study of cytomegalovirus exposure and HLA in healthy donors. The PCR made use of 60 Vbeta and 13 Jbeta primers. Libraries were prepared by immunoSEQ multiplex PCR; TCRdb keeps only in-frame clonotypes and omits some of them. Of tens of thousands of clones listed, about 60% are singletons. Sequencing was performed on PBMCs. All receptors derive from a male donor in good health and CMV-seropositive.

The CDR3 spells CASSFGGDNGYTF. The CDR3 DNA reads TGCGCCAGCAGCTTCGGGGGGGATAATGGCTACACCTTC. The genes are TRBV5-1 and TRBJ1-2, with D possibly TRBD1 on 5 matching bases. There are 13 residues in the CDR3. CDR1 and CDR2 (germline): SGHRS, YFSETQ. V shed 2 bases and J shed 6 bases, with 11 bases lying between them.

This rearrangement joins TRBV6-5 to TRBJ1-2; tentative D call: TRBD1 (6 bases). V was trimmed by 8 bases and J by 2 bases, leaving 18 bases between them. Germline V CDR1 and CDR2: MNHEY, SVGAGI. The CDR3 has 15 amino acids. CDR3 loop: CASRPGGSRNYGYTF. Here the CDR3 DNA reads TGTGCCAGCCGCCCGGGGGGCTCACGGAACTATGGCTACACCTTC.

This clone appeared a single time. The CDR3 nucleotides read TGTGCCAGCTCACAAGGGACAGCCGGTACTAATGAAAAACTGTTTTTT. This encodes CASSQGTAGTNEKLFF. The rearrangement uses TRBV18 and TRBJ1-4; 7 bases line up with TRBD1. The CDR3 consists of 16 residues. Per the germline V gene, CDR1 is KGHSH and CDR2 is LQKENI. V trimming: 4 bases; J trimming: 2 bases; junction bases outside the gene matches: 7.

The table lists this clone with a few counts. This rearrangement joins TRBV27 to TRBJ1-4; D call uncertain. The CDR3 length is 15 residues. From germline, CDR1 is MNHEY and CDR2 SMNVEV (reference sequence). Trimming left V 5 bases short and J 0 bases short, with 10 bases between. CDR3 protein: CASSPYGATNEKLFF. CDR3 nucleotides: TGTGCCAGCAGTCCCTACGGTGCAACTAATGAAAAACTGTTTTTT.

This chain links TRBV5-6 with TRBJ2-5; 9 bases fit TRBD2. The CDR3 extends over 15 amino acids. V was clipped by 2 bases and J by 5 bases; unmatched bases: 7. CDR1 is SGHDT, CDR2 YYEEEE, per germline. As DNA, the CDR3 is TGTGCCAGCAGCTTAGTCGCGGGGGGGCGGGAGACCCAGTACTTC. It encodes CASSLVAGGRETQYF.

This rearrangement joins TRBV5-6 to TRBJ2-5, with D possibly being TRBD1 (7 bases). Matching the DNA end better, TRBJ2-7 makes the J call doubtful. The CDR3 is 13 amino acids. CDR1 is SGHDT, CDR2 YYEEEE, per germline. The CDR3 reads CASSRGTEYEQYF. CDR3 nucleotides: TGTGCCAGCAGCCGCGGGACAGAATACGAGCAGTACTTC.

This clone showed up just a few times. This rearrangement joins TRBV2 to TRBJ2-6; D is possibly TRBD1 (5 bases). The V gene lost 4 bases and the J gene lost 3 bases, with 7 bases spanning the gap. In germline, CDR1 is SNHLY, CDR2 FYNNEI. The CDR3 runs to 14 residues. CDR3 DNA sequence: TGTGCCAGCAGTGGGACAAGTGGGGCCAACGTCCTGACTTTC. Translated, it gives CASSGTSGANVLTF.

V and J are TRBV18 and TRBJ1-2; 10 nucleotides line up with TRBD1. Trimming at V came to 3 bases and at J to 8 bases, leaving 6 bases not matched to a gene. There are 14 residues in the CDR3. The germline gives CDR1 KGHSH, CDR2 LQKENI. The CDR3 spells CASSPGTGAWGYTF. The CDR3 nucleotides read TGTGCCAGCTCACCGGGGACAGGGGCGTGGGGCTACACCTTC.